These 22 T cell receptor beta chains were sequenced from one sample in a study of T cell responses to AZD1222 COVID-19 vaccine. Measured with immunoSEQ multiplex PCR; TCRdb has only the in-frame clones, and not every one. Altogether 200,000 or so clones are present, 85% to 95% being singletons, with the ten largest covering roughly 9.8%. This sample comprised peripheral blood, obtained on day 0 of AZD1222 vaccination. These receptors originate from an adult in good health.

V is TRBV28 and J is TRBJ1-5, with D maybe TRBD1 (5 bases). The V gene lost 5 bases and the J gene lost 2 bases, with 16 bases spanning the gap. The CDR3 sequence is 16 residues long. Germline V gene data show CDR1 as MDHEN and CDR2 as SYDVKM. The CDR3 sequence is CASSRHGGFGNQPQHF. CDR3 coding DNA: TGTGCCAGCAGTCGTCATGGGGGTTTCGGCAATCAGCCCCAGCATTTT. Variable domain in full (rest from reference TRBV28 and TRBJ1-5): DVKVTQSSRYLVKRTGEKVFLECVQDMDHENMFWYRQDPGLGLRLIYFSYDVKMKEKGDIPEGYSVSREKKERFSLILESASTNQTSMYLCASSRHGGFGNQPQHFGDGTRLSIL.

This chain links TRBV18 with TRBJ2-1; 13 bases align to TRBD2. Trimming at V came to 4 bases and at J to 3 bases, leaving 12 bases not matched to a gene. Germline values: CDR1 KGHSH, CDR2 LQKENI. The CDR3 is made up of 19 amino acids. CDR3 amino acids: CASSRSLAGGPTYYNEQFF. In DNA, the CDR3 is TGTGCCAGCTCACGGTCACTAGCGGGAGGGCCTACCTACTACAATGAGCAGTTCTTC.

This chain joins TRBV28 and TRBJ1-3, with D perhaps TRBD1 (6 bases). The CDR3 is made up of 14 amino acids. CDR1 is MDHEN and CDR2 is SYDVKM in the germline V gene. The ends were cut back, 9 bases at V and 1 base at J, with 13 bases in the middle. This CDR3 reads CASQTGLSGNTIYF. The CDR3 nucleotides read TGTGCCAGTCAGACAGGCCTTTCTGGAAACACCATATATTTT.

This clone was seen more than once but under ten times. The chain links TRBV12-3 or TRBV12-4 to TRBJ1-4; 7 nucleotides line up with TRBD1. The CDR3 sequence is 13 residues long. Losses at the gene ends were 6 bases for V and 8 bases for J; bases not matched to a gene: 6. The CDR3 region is CASRRQGPEKLFF. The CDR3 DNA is TGTGCCAGCAGAAGACAGGGTCCAGAAAAACTGTTTTTT.

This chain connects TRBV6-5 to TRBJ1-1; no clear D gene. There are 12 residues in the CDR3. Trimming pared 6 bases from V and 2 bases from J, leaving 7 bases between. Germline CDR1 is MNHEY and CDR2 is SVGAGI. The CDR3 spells CASSNGNTEAFF. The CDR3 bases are TGTGCCAGCAGCAACGGAAACACTGAAGCTTTCTTT.

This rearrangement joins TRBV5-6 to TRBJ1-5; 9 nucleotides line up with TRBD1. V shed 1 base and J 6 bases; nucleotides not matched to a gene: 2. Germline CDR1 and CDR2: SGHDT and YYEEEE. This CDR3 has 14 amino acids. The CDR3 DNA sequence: TGTGCCAGCAGCTTGACAGGGGGCGGTCAGCCCCAGCATTTT. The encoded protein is CASSLTGGGQPQHF.

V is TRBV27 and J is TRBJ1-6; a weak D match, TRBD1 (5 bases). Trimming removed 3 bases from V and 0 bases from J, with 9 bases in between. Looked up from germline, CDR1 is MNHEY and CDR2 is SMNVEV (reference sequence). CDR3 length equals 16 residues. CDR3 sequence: CASSFQGSSYNSPLHF. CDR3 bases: TGTGCCAGCAGTTTTCAGGGAAGCTCCTATAATTCACCCCTCCACTTT.

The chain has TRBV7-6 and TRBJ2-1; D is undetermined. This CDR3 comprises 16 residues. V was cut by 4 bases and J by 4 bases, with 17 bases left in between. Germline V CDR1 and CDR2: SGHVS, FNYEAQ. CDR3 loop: CASSSQRAELYNEQFF. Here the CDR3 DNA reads TGTGCCAGCAGCTCCCAACGGGCCGAGCTGTACAATGAGCAGTTCTTC.

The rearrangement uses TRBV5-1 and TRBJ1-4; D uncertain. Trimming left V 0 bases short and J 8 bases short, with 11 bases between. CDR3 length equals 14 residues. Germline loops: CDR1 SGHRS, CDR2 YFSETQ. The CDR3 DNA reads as TGCGCCAGCAGCTTGGGCCCGGGCGGGGAAAAACTGTTTTTT. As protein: CASSLGPGGEKLFF. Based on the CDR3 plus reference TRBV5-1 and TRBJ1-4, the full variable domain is KAGVTQTPRYLIKTRGQQVTLSCSPISGHRSVSWYQQTPGQGLQFLFEYFSETQRNKGNFPGRFSGRQFSNSRSEMNVSTLELGDSALYLCASSLGPGGEKLFFGSGTQLSVL.

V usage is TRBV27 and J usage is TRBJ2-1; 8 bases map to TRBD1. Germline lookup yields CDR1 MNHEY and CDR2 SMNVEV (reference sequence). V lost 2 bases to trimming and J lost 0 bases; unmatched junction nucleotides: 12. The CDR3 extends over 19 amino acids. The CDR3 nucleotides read TGTGCCAGCAGTTTAAGGGGAAGCAGGGGGCCGAGCTCCTACAATGAGCAGTTCTTC. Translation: CASSLRGSRGPSSYNEQFF.

The CDR3 DNA is TGTGCCACCAGTGATTTGCGGGATCCTGAGACCCAGTACTTC. It translates to CATSDLRDPETQYF. J is TRBJ2-5 and V is TRBV24-1; weak D call: TRBD2 (5 bases). Germline V lookup: CDR1 KGHDR, CDR2 SFDVKD. V was shortened by 0 bases and J by 5 bases, with 9 bases between the two germline ends. The CDR3 loop spans 14 amino acids.

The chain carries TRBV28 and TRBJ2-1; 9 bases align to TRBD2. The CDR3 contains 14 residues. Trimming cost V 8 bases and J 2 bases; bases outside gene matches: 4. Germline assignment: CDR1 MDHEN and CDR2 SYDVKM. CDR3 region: CASLTSGAYNEQFF. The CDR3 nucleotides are TGTGCCAGCTTGACTAGCGGAGCCTACAATGAGCAGTTCTTC.

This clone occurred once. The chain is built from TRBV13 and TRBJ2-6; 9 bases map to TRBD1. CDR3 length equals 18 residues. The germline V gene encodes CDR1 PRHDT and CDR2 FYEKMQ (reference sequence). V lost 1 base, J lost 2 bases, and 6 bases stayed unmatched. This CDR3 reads CASSLVLDRGAGANVLTF. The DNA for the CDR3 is TGTGCCAGCAGCTTAGTCCTGGACAGGGGCGCTGGGGCCAACGTCCTGACTTTC. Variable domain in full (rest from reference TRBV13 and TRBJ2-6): AAGVIQSPRHLIKEKRETATLKCYPIPRHDTVYWYQQGPGQDPQFLISFYEKMQSDKGSIPDRFSAQQFSDYHSELNMSSLELGDSALYFCASSLVLDRGAGANVLTFGAGSRLTVL.

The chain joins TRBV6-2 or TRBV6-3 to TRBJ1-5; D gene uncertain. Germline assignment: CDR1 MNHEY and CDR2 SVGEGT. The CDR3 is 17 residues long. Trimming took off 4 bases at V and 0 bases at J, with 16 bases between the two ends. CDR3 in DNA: TGTGCCAGCAGTTTCCCGGACGGAGAATATAGCAATCAGCCCCAGCATTTT. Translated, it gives CASSFPDGEYSNQPQHF.

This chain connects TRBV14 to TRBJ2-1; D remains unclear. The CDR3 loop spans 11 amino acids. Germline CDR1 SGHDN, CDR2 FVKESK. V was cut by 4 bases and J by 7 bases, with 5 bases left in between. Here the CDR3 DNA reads TGTGCCAGCAGCCGAACAAATGAGCAGTTCTTC. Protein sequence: CASSRTNEQFF.

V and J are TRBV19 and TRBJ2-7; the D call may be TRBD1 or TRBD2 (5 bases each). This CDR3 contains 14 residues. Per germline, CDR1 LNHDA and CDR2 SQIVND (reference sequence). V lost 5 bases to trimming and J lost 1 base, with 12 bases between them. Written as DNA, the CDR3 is TGTGCCAGTAGTCAGAGGGGTTCATCCTACGAGCAGTACTTC. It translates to CASSQRGSSYEQYF.

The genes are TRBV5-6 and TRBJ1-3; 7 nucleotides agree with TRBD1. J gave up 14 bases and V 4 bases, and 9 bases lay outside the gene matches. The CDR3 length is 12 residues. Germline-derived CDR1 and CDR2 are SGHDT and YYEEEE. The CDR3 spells CASSHPDRRLYF. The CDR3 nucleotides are TGTGCCAGCAGCCACCCGGACAGGCGGTTATATTTT. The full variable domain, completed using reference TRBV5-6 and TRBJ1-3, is DAGVTQSPTHLIKTRGQQVTLRCSPKSGHDTVSWYQQALGQGPQFIFQYYEEEERQRGNFPDRFSGHQFPNYSSELNVNALLLGDSALYLCASSHPDRRLYFGEGSWLTVV.

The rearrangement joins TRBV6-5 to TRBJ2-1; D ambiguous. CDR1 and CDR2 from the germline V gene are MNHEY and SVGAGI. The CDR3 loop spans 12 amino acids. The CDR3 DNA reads TGTGCAGCAGGTGGAATTCACAATGAGCAGTTCTTC. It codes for CAAGGIHNEQFF.

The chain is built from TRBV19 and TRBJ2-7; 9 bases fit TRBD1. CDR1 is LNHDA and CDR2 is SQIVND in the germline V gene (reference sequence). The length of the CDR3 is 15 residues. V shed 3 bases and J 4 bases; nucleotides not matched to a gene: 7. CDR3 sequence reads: CASSIGTGPGYEQYF. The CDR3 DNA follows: TGTGCCAGTAGTATCGGGACAGGGCCAGGTTACGAGCAGTACTTC. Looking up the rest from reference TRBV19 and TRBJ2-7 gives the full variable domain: DGGITQSPKYLFRKEGQNVTLSCEQNLNHDAMYWYRQDPGQGLRLIYYSQIVNDFQKGDIAEGYSVSREKKESFPLTVTSAQKNPTAFYLCASSIGTGPGYEQYFGPGTRLTVT.

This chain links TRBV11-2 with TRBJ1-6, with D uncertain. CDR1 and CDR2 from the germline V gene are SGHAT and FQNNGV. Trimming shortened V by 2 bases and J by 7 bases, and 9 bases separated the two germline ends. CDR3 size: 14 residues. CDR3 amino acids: CASSLTGLNSPLHF. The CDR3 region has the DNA TGTGCCAGCAGCTTAACCGGGTTGAATTCACCCCTCCACTTT.

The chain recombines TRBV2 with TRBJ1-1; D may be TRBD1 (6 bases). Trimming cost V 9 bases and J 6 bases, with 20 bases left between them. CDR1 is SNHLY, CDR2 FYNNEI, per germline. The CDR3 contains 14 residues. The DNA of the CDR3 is TGTGCCAGAGTTCAGGGACACAAAGGAGCTGAAGCTTTCTTT. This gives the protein CARVQGHKGAEAFF.

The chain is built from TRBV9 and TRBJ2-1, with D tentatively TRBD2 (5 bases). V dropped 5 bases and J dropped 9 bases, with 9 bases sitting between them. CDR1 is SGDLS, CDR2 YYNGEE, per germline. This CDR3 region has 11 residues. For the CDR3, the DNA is TGTGCCAGCAGTATTGGAGGTGAGCAGTTCTTC. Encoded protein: CASSIGGEQFF. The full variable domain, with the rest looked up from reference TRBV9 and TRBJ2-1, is DSGVTQTPKHLITATGQRVTLRCSPRSGDLSVYWYQQSLDQGLQFLIQYYNGEERAKGNILERFSAQQFPDLHSELNLSSLELGDSALYFCASSIGGEQFFGPGTRLTVL.